The clone carrying this T cell receptor beta chain was counted at least ten times. This sample was taken from a study of T cells in Graves' hyperthyroidism and ophthalmopathy. On the study more broadly: Peripheral blood draws took place at initial diagnosis, ahead of any treatment.

Authors of the study amplified TCR beta CDR3 regions from RNA transcripts. The study used the HTBI primer set for a first-round RT-PCR of the TCR CDR3. Each CDR3 protein is one row after TCRdb ran MiXCR on the multiplex PCR reads. Here the sample spans a few hundred thousand distinct CDR3 sequences, less than 20% being singletons. J gave up 5 bases and V 4 bases, and 1 base lay outside the gene matches. This CDR3 region has 12 residues. The germline gives CDR1 DFQATT, CDR2 SNEGSKA (reference sequence). Each diagnosis was grounded in clinical symptoms, serum thyroxine and TRAb, thyroid ultrasound, and orbital computed tomography.

The genes are TRBV20-1 and TRBJ1-1, with 10 bases lining up with TRBD1. The source of this sequence is a woman aged 18 to 35 with Graves' hyperthyroidism. Sequencing used blood. The CDR3, as DNA: TGCAGTGCTATGGACAGGGGGACTGAAGCTTTCTTT. Its protein product is CSAMDRGTEAFF.